A selection of T cell receptor beta chains follows, all from one sample in a study of blood T cells in healthy people across ages. TCRdb processed the 5' RACE reads anew with MiXCR; each CDR3 protein has one entry. The profile shows 790,000 or so distinct CDR3 sequences, about 47% of them singletons. The sequenced sample was blood. The receptors were gathered from a man aged 80 or over in good health. Both conserved end residues are part of each CDR3. Fields, in order: J gene, D gene, V gene, clone size, CDR3 length, CDR3 protein, CDR3 DNA. The D gene is left open where the match is weak. Clone size appears in some rows only: once, few, many, or a class for an expanded clone.

J gene: TRBJ2-1; D gene: -; V gene: TRBV10-3; clone size: -; CDR3 length: 12; CDR3 protein: CAITRADNEQFF; CDR3 DNA: TGTGCCATCACCCGGGCCGACAATGAGCAGTTCTTC
J gene: TRBJ1-1; D gene: -; V gene: TRBV18; clone size: few; CDR3 length: 16; CDR3 protein: CASSPREGLSNTEAFF; CDR3 DNA: TGTGCCAGCTCACCGCGGGAGGGACTTTCGAACACTGAAGCTTTCTTT
J gene: TRBJ2-6; D gene: -; V gene: TRBV5-1; clone size: -; CDR3 length: 16; CDR3 protein: CASSLWQVSGANVLTF; CDR3 DNA: TGCGCCAGCAGCTTGTGGCAAGTCTCTGGGGCCAACGTCCTGACTTTC
J gene: TRBJ2-1; D gene: -; V gene: TRBV5-1; clone size: -; CDR3 length: 14; CDR3 protein: CASSPLMAYNEQFF; CDR3 DNA: TGCGCCAGCAGCCCCCTGATGGCCTACAATGAGCAGTTCTTC
J gene: TRBJ2-1; D gene: -; V gene: TRBV7-6; clone size: -; CDR3 length: 13; CDR3 protein: CASGGAAYNEQFF; CDR3 DNA: TGTGCCAGCGGCGGGGCAGCGTACAATGAGCAGTTCTTC
J gene: TRBJ1-6; D gene: TRBD1; V gene: TRBV6-5; clone size: -; CDR3 length: 15; CDR3 protein: CASSRAQGSNSPLLF; CDR3 DNA: TGTGCCAGCAGCCGAGCACAGGGGAGTAATTCACCCCTCCTCTTT
J gene: TRBJ2-1; D gene: TRBD1; V gene: TRBV29-1; clone size: -; CDR3 length: 16; CDR3 protein: CSVILWGTGAFDEQFF; CDR3 DNA: TGCAGCGTTATCTTATGGGGGACAGGGGCCTTTGATGAGCAGTTCTTC
J gene: TRBJ1-2; D gene: -; V gene: TRBV5-1; clone size: -; CDR3 length: 13; CDR3 protein: CASSVKGGYGYTF; CDR3 DNA: TGCGCCAGCAGCGTGAAGGGGGGGTACGGCTACACCTTC
J gene: TRBJ1-1; D gene: -; V gene: TRBV7-2; clone size: few; CDR3 length: 15; CDR3 protein: CASSLAGGAYTEAFF; CDR3 DNA: TGTGCCAGCAGCTTAGCGGGGGGCGCGTACACTGAAGCTTTCTTT
J gene: TRBJ2-7; D gene: TRBD2; V gene: TRBV9; clone size: -; CDR3 length: 15; CDR3 protein: CASNRLAGGYNEQYF; CDR3 DNA: TGTGCCAGCAATCGACTAGCGGGAGGGTACAATGAGCAGTACTTC
J gene: TRBJ2-1; D gene: TRBD1; V gene: TRBV5-1; clone size: few; CDR3 length: 15; CDR3 protein: CASSRDRGVYNEQFF; CDR3 DNA: TGCGCCAGCAGCCGCGACAGGGGGGTCTACAATGAGCAGTTCTTC
J gene: TRBJ1-1; D gene: -; V gene: TRBV6-6; clone size: -; CDR3 length: 16; CDR3 protein: CASSPRGAERNTEAFF; CDR3 DNA: TGTGCCAGCAGTCCTCGGGGGGCGGAACGAAACACTGAAGCTTTCTTT
J gene: TRBJ2-7; D gene: -; V gene: TRBV5-1; clone size: -; CDR3 length: 13; CDR3 protein: CASSLVGPGEQYF; CDR3 DNA: TGCGCCAGCAGCTTGGTGGGGCCGGGCGAGCAGTACTTC
J gene: TRBJ2-1; D gene: TRBD2; V gene: TRBV12-3/TRBV12-4; clone size: -; CDR3 length: 16; CDR3 protein: CASSLPTSGRADEQFF; CDR3 DNA: TGTGCCAGCAGTTTACCGACTAGCGGGAGGGCCGATGAGCAGTTCTTC
J gene: TRBJ2-7; D gene: TRBD1; V gene: TRBV5-5; clone size: -; CDR3 length: 17; CDR3 protein: CASSRAEFGTGFNEQYF; CDR3 DNA: TGTGCCAGCAGCCGGGCGGAATTCGGGACAGGGTTCAACGAGCAGTACTTC
J gene: TRBJ2-1; D gene: -; V gene: TRBV7-3; clone size: few; CDR3 length: 16; CDR3 protein: CASGPQGSSAANEQFF; CDR3 DNA: TGTGCCAGCGGGCCCCAGGGTAGTAGCGCAGCGAATGAGCAGTTCTTC
J gene: TRBJ2-7; D gene: TRBD2; V gene: TRBV4-3; clone size: -; CDR3 length: 17; CDR3 protein: CASSQTWGREGLSEQYF; CDR3 DNA: TGCGCCAGCAGCCAGACTTGGGGGCGGGAGGGCCTTAGTGAGCAGTACTTC